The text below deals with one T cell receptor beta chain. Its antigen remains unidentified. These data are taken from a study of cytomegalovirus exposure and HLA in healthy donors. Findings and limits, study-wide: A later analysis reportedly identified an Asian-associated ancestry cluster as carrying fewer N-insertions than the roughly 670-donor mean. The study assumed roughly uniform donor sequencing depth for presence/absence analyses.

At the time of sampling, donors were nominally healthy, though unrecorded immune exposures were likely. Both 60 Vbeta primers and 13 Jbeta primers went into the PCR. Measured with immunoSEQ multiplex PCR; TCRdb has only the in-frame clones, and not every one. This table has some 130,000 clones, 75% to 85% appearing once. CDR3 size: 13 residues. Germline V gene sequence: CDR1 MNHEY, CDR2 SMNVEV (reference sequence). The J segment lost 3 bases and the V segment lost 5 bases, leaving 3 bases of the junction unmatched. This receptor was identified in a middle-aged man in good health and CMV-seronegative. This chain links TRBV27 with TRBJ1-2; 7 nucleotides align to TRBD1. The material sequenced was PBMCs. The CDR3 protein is CASSPTGDYGYTF. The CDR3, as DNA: TGTGCCAGCAGTCCCACAGGGGACTATGGCTACACCTTC.